These 20 T cell receptor beta chains originate from one sample sequenced in a study of molecular identifiers for immune sequencing clone quantification. TCRdb reprocessed the PCR reads with MiXCR, giving one entry per CDR3 protein. The sample shows roughly 320,000 distinct CDR3 sequences, 20% to 25% of them seen only once. The sample was naive CD8+ T cells from blood, with Jurkat cell RNA spiked in. Subset described: FACS-sorted CD8+CD4-CCR7+CD45RA+ naive T cells. These receptors originate from a human donor in good health. Some libraries in this study had Jurkat cell RNA spiked in.

This clonotype was counted ten times or more. The V gene is TRBV7-9, the J gene TRBJ2-7; 10 nucleotides line up with TRBD1. The J segment lost 3 bases and the V segment lost 1 base, leaving 15 bases of the junction unmatched. CDR1 SEHNR and CDR2 FQNEAQ come from the germline V gene (reference sequence). The CDR3 is made up of 19 amino acids. As DNA, the CDR3 is TGTGCCAGCAGCTTAGGCCCTTCAAAGACAGGGGGCCGCTACTACGAGCAGTACTTC. Protein: CASSLGPSKTGGRYYEQYF.

This clonotype appeared a few times. The chain is built from TRBV30 and TRBJ1-1; D perhaps matches TRBD1 (5 bases). The CDR3 contains 15 residues. CDR1 and CDR2 from the germline V gene are GTSNPN and SVGIG (reference sequence). The V gene lost 3 bases and the J gene lost 1 base, with 15 bases spanning the gap. The CDR3 region has the DNA TGTGCCTGGAGAAAGACAGCCCAAAAGAACACTGAAGCTTTCTTT. It yields the protein CAWRKTAQKNTEAFF.

Remarks on this clonotype: Since a much larger clone is just one base distant, this may be a read error. This CDR3 fails to terminate in the conserved phenylalanine or tryptophan, so it likely reflects a read error. The chain employs TRBV28 and TRBJ2-2, with D unresolved. The CDR3 spans 18 residues. Per germline, CDR1 MDHEN and CDR2 SYDVKM. V was pared by 1 base and J by 1 base, with 16 bases between. The CDR3 loop is CASSLFMTQIVNTGELFS. The CDR3, as DNA: TGTGCCAGCAGTTTATTTATGACCCAGATCGTGAACACCGGGGAGCTGTTTTCT.

The V gene is TRBV4-1, the J gene TRBJ1-6, with no clear D. V was shortened by 0 bases and J by 7 bases, with 19 bases between the two germline ends. The CDR3 consists of 18 residues. Germline V gene lookup returns CDR1 MGHRA and CDR2 YSYEKL. The chain's CDR3 is CASSQDLPKDGPNSPLHF. For the CDR3, the DNA is TGCGCCAGCAGCCAAGATCTCCCGAAGGACGGTCCCAATTCACCCCTCCACTTT.

This clonotype was observed many times. The genes are TRBV6-5 and TRBJ2-1; D gene ambiguous. Germline-derived CDR1 and CDR2 are MNHEY and SVGAGI. The CDR3 extends over 13 amino acids. V lost 4 bases to trimming and J lost 3 bases, with 7 bases between them. The chain's CDR3 is CASSSRVYNEQFF. The CDR3 DNA follows: TGTGCCAGCAGTTCCCGGGTCTACAATGAGCAGTTCTTC.

The gene calls are TRBV10-3 and TRBJ2-5; D is ambiguous. Per the germline V gene, CDR1 is ENHRY and CDR2 is SYGVKD. The CDR3 contains 15 residues. V lost 0 bases, J lost 2 bases, and 10 bases lay in between. The DNA of the CDR3 is TGTGCCATCAGTGAGTCGGAGAACTTACAAGAGACCCAGTACTTC. Residues: CAISESENLQETQYF.

There are a few counts of this clonotype. The chain uses TRBV15 and TRBJ1-5, with D unresolved. V was cut by 1 base and J by 0 bases, with 7 bases left in between. CDR1 and CDR2 (germline): LNHNV, YYDKDF (reference sequence). The CDR3 loop spans 15 amino acids. The CDR3 sequence is CATSRAGGSNQPQHF. In DNA form, the CDR3 reads TGTGCCACCAGCAGAGCGGGCGGTAGCAATCAGCCCCAGCATTTT.

The chain employs TRBV28 and TRBJ1-2; 10 positions agree with TRBD1. V dropped 5 bases and J dropped 5; count of bases not matched to a gene: 14. Germline lookup yields CDR1 MDHEN and CDR2 SYDVKM. The CDR3 totals 17 residues. Here the CDR3 DNA reads TGTGCCAGCAGTACCGGACAGGGGGTAGTTCACCCATATGGCTACACCTTC. It is translated as CASSTGQGVVHPYGYTF.

Many counts were recorded for this clonotype. The chain joins TRBV20-1 to TRBJ2-7; D remains ambiguous. V lost 6 bases and J lost 2, with 17 bases in between. Germline CDR1 and CDR2: DFQATT and SNEGSKA (reference sequence). The CDR3 covers 14 residues. DNA of the CDR3: TGCAGTGCCCCGCGCGACTCTCCCACCTACGAGCAGTACTTC. Its protein product is CSAPRDSPTYEQYF.

This clonotype was found once. This may come from a read error, since a much larger clone is one base off. The V call is TRBV30, the J call TRBJ2-7; 12 bases match TRBD1. Germline loops: CDR1 GTSNPN, CDR2 SVGIG (reference sequence). There are 12 residues in the CDR3. CDR3 DNA sequence: TGTGCCCTGGGACAGGGGGCGTACGGGCAGTACTTC. Translating gives CALGQGAYGQYF. Filled out from reference TRBV30 and TRBJ2-7, the complete variable domain reads SQTIHQWPATLVQPVGSPLSLECTVEGTSNPNLYWYRQAAGRGLQLLFYSVGIGQISSEVPQNLSASRPQDRQFILSSKKLLLSDSGFYLCALGQGAYGQYFGPGTRLTVT.

Points on this clonotype: A much more abundant neighbour one base away suggests this may be a read error. The rearrangement joins TRBV27 to TRBJ1-6; D gene uncertain. Germline-derived CDR1 and CDR2 are MNHEY and SMNVEV (reference sequence). CDR3 length equals 12 residues. CDR3 amino acids: CTTSYYNSPLHF. CDR3 nucleotides: TGTACCACCTCCTACTATAATTCACCCCTCCACTTT.

This clonotype was recorded a few times. The rearrangement joins TRBV7-9 to TRBJ1-5; a weak D match, TRBD1 (5 bases). The CDR3 totals 15 residues. Deletions cut 5 bases from V and 4 bases from J, with 15 bases between. From germline, CDR1 is SEHNR and CDR2 FQNEAQ (reference sequence). The CDR3 loop is CASSPVGGYNQPQHF. CDR3 bases: TGTGCCAGCAGCCCCGTTGGGGGTTATAATCAGCCCCAGCATTTT. Looking up the rest from reference TRBV7-9 and TRBJ1-5 gives the full variable domain: DTGVSQNPRHKITKRGQNVTFRCDPISEHNRLYWYRQTLGQGPEFLTYFQNEAQLEKSRLLSDRFSAERPKGSFSTLEIQRTEQGDSAMYLCASSPVGGYNQPQHFGDGTRLSIL.

The sample holds one count of this clonotype. A much larger clone lies a single base off, so this may be a read error. The V call is TRBV29-1, the J call TRBJ2-1; either TRBD1 or TRBD2 may supply D (6 bases each). The CDR3 has 14 amino acids. Looked up from germline, CDR1 is SQVTM and CDR2 is ANQGSEA. Here the CDR3 DNA reads TGCAGCGTTGAAATGCTAGGAGGGGGGAATGTGCAGTTCTTC. Its protein product is CSVEMLGGGNVQFF.

This clonotype has a count of ten or more. V and J are TRBV29-1 and TRBJ2-3; 7 bases agree with TRBD1. The CDR3 runs to 15 residues. J was trimmed by 2 bases and V by 7 bases; bases with no gene match: 12. CDR1 is SQVTM and CDR2 is ANQGSEA in the germline V gene. The CDR3 sequence is CSAETTGKLTDTQYF. In DNA, the CDR3 is TGCAGCGCTGAGACGACAGGGAAACTCACAGATACGCAGTATTTT.

For this clonotype: Sequence at one end of the junction differs from germline and may be a read error. V and J are TRBV12-3 or TRBV12-4 and TRBJ1-2; tentatively, D is TRBD1 (6 bases). This CDR3 comprises 17 residues. The DNA for the CDR3 is TGTGCCGGCAGCCCCCTACCCGGACAGACCTACCTCTATGGCTACACCTTC. Translated, it gives CAGSPLPGQTYLYGYTF.

Ten or more counts support this clonotype. J is TRBJ1-2 and V is TRBV14; no reliable D call. The CDR3 has 12 residues. Germline V CDR1 and CDR2: SGHDN, FVKESK. Deletions cut 0 bases from V and 5 bases from J, with 4 bases between. CDR3 coding DNA: TGTGCCAGCAGCCAAGATTATTATGGCTACACCTTC. Translation gives CASSQDYYGYTF.

On this clonotype itself: An end of the junction differs from the germline gene, which may be a read error. The J gene is TRBJ2-7, the V gene TRBV27; D gene ambiguous. CDR1 and CDR2 from the germline V gene are MNHEY and SMNVEV (reference sequence). This CDR3 region has 14 residues. DNA of the CDR3: TGTGCCAGCAGTTTGGCCAGGAGCTCCTGCGAGCAGTACTTC. It encodes CASSLARSSCEQYF.

This clonotype has a count of ten or more. The chain links TRBV20-1 to TRBJ2-7, with a tentative D call TRBD2 (5 bases). V dropped 6 bases and J dropped 3 bases, with 15 bases sitting between them. Germline assignment: CDR1 DFQATT and CDR2 SNEGSKA (reference sequence). CDR3 length: 13 amino acids. CDR3 DNA sequence: TGCAGTGCCGTACTAGATGAAGGCTACGAGCAGTACTTC. It yields the protein CSAVLDEGYEQYF.

In its sample, this clonotype was seen a few times. The chain carries TRBV4-3 and TRBJ2-2; 8 nucleotides match TRBD2. CDR3 length: 17 residues. The V segment lost 0 bases and the J segment 3 bases; nucleotides outside the gene matches: 6. CDR1 LGHNA and CDR2 YSLEER come from the germline V gene. The CDR3 DNA follows: TGCGCCAGCAGCCAAGAGGTAGCGGGGACCGACACCGGGGAGCTGTTTTTT. This encodes CASSQEVAGTDTGELFF.

This clonotype was observed at least ten times. The chain has TRBV7-9 and TRBJ2-1, with D maybe TRBD1 (5 bases). V dropped 5 bases and J dropped 9 bases, with 17 bases sitting between them. Germline V gene sequence: CDR1 SEHNR, CDR2 FQNEAQ (reference sequence). The CDR3 is 14 residues long. The CDR3 sequence: CASSISGEGVEQFF. In DNA, the CDR3 is TGTGCCAGCAGCATTAGTGGGGAAGGGGTTGAGCAGTTCTTC.